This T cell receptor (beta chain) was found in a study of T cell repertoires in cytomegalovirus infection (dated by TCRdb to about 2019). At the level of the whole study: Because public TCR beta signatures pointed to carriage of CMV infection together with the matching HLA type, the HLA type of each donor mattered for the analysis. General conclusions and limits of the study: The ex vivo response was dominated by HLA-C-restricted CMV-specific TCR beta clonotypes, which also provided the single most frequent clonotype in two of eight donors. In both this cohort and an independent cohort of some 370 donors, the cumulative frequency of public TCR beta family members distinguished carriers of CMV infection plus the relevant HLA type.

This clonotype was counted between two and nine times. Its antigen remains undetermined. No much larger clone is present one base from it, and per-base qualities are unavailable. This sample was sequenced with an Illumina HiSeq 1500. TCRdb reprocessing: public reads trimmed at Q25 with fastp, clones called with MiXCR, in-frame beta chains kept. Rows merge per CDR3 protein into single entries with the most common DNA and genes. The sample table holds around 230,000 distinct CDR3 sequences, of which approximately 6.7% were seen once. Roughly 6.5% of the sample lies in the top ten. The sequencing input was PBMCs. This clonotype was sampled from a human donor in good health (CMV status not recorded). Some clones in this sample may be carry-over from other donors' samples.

The CDR3 region has the sequence CASTRDPTDTQYF. The nucleotide sequence reads TGTGCCAGCACGAGGGATCCCACAGATACGCAGTATTTT. The chain joins TRBV10-3 to TRBJ2-3, with TRBD2 as a weak D call on 5 bases. Its CDR3 holds 13 amino acids, cysteine through phenylalanine. Only the CDR3 DNA is retained, 39 bases long and in frame from the first base. Between the V and J ends, shortened by 10 bases and 2 bases respectively, the junction contains 13 bases. According to the germline V gene, CDR1 reads ENHRY and CDR2 reads SYGVKD.